These T cell receptor beta chains were read from a single sample in a study of cytomegalovirus exposure and HLA in healthy donors. TCRdb keeps only in-frame clones here, not all; method: immunoSEQ multiplex PCR. The table lists about 98,000 clones, around 72% of them singletons. Sequenced input: PBMCs. Every receptor here comes from a male donor in good health and CMV-seronegative. The conserved cysteine and the conserved F or W are not part of the CDR3 here. D genes are given only for firm matches. The size entry is marked missing in some rows and otherwise reads once, few, many or a size class.

>TRBJ2-7|-|TRBV7-9|-
ASEITGEQY
>TRBJ1-1|-|TRBV5-5|-
ASSWAMNTEAF
>TRBJ2-2|few|TRBV9|TRBD2
ASSVALAENTGELF
>TRBJ1-5|-|TRBV28|TRBD1
ASDRVGQPQH
>TRBJ2-7|-|TRBV7-9|TRBD1
ASRGQSYEQY
>TRBJ2-7|-|TRBV14|TRBD1
ASSPRDRELENEQY
>TRBJ2-1|-|TRBV12-5|TRBD2
ASGLRDYGGEQF
>TRBJ1-5|-|TRBV28|-
ASRQIGGVQPQH
>TRBJ2-7|-|TRBV29-1|TRBD1
SVAFHMGQGGEQY
>TRBJ2-5|-|TRBV5-1|TRBD1
ASSLDGQGAGETQY
>TRBJ2-2|few|TRBV9|-
ASSARPEGELF
>TRBJ2-2|-|TRBV28|-
ASSSVGELF
>TRBJ2-3|few|TRBV29-1|-
SVEPQGRDTQY
>TRBJ2-7|-|TRBV30|TRBD1
AWSVGTGGWEQY
>TRBJ2-3|-|TRBV5-6|TRBD2
ASSLTWTSGRAPDTQY
>TRBJ2-2|-|TRBV11-2|TRBD1
ASSLNRGRNTGELF
>TRBJ2-1|-|TRBV19|-
ASSIDRWGEEQF
>TRBJ2-5|-|TRBV9|-
ASSVAAGGETQY
>TRBJ2-5|few|TRBV27|TRBD2
ASSGTRFSQETQY
>TRBJ2-1|-|TRBV11-2|-
ASSLEPPGAHGNEQF
>TRBJ1-3|-|TRBV9|-
ASSVAARNSGNTIY
>TRBJ1-5|-|TRBV28|-
ASVGSNQPQH
>TRBJ2-6|-|TRBV10-3|TRBD2
AFTPGGSGANVLT
>TRBJ2-1|once|TRBV5-1|-
ASSLATQNNEQF